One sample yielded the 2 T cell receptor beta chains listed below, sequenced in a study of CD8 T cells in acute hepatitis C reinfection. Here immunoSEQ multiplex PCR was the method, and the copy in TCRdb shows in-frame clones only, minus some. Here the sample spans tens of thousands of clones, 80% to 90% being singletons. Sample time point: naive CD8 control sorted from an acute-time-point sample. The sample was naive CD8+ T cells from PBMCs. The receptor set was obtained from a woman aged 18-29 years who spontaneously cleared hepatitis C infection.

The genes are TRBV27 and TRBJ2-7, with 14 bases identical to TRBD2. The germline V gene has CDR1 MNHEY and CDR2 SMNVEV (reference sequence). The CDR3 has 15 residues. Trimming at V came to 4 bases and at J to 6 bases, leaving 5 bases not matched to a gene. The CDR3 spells CASSSPGLAGVEQYF. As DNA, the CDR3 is TGTGCCAGCAGTTCCCCGGGACTAGCGGGAGTCGAGCAGTACTTC.

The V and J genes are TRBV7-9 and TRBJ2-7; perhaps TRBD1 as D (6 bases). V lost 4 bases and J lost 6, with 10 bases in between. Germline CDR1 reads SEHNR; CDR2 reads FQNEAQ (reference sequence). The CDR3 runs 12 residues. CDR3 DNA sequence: TGTGCCAGCAGCTCGACAGGACTCGAGCAGTACTTC. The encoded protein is CASSSTGLEQYF.